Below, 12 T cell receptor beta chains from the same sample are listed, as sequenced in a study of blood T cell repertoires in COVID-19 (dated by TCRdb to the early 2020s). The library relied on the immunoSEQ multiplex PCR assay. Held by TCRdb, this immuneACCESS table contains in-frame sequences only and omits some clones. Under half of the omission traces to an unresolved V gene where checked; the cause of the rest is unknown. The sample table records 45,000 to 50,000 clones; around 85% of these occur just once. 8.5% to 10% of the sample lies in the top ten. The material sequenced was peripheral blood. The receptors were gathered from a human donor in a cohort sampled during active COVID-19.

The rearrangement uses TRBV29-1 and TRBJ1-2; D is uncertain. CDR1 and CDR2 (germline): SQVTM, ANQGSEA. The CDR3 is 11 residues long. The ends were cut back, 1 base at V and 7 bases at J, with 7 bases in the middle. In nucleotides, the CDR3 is TGCAGCGTTGAAGGGGCGAGTGGCTACACCTTC. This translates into CSVEGASGYTF.

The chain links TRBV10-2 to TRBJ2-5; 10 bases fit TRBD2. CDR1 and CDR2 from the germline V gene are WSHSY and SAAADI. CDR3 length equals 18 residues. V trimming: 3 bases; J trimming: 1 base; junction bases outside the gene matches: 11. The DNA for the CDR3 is TGCGCCAGCAGTGATGGGAGCGGGGGGGCTACTTTCCAAGAGACCCAGTACTTC. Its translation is CASSDGSGGATFQETQYF.

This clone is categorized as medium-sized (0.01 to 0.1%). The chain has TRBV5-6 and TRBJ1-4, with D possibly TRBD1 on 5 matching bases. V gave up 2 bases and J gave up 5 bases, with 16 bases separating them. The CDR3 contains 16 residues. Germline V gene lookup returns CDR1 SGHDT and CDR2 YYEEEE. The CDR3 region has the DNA TGTGCCAGCAGCTTCCGGCCGGGACTCTTAAATGAAAAACTGTTTTTT. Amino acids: CASSFRPGLLNEKLFF.

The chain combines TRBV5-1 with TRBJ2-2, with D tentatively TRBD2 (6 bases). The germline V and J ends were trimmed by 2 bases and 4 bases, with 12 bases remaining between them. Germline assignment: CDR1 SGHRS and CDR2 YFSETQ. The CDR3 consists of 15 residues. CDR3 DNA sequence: TGCGCCAGCAGCTTCGCGGGGACTGGCACCGGGGAGCTGTTTTTT. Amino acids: CASSFAGTGTGELFF.

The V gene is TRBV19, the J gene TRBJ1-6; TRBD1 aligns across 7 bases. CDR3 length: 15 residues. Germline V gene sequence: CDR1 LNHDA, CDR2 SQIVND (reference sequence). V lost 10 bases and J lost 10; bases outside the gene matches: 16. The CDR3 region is CATRIVRQGGSPLHF. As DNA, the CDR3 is TGTGCCACCCGGATTGTAAGACAGGGCGGGTCACCCCTCCACTTT.

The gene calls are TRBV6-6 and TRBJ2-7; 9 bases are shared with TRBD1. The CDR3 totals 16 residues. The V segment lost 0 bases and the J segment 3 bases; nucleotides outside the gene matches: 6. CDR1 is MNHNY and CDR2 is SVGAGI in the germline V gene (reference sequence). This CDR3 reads CASSYSTPGQGYEQYF. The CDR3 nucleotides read TGTGCCAGCAGTTACTCGACCCCGGGACAGGGCTACGAGCAGTACTTC.

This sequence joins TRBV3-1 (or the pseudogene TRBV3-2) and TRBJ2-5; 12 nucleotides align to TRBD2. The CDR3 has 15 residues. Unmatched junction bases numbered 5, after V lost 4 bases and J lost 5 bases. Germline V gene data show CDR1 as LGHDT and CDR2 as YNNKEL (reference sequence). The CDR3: CASSLTGTSGETQYF. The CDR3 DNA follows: TGTGCCAGCAGCCTTACCGGGACTAGCGGGGAGACCCAGTACTTC.

The CDR3 here is CASSPGLEETQYF. CDR3 sequence (DNA): TGTGCCAGCAGCCCCGGACTAGAGGAGACCCAGTACTTC. The rearrangement uses TRBV7-3 and TRBJ2-5, with 7 bases that match TRBD2. V shed 5 bases and J 5 bases; nucleotides not matched to a gene: 5. The germline CDR1 and CDR2 sequences are SGHTA and FQGTGA. The CDR3 spans 13 residues.

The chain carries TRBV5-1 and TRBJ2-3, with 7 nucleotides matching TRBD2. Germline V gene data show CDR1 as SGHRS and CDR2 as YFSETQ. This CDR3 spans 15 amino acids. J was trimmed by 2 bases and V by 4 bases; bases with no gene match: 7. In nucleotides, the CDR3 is TGCGCCAGCAGCGGTCGACTAGCAGACACAGATACGCAGTATTTT. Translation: CASSGRLADTDTQYF.

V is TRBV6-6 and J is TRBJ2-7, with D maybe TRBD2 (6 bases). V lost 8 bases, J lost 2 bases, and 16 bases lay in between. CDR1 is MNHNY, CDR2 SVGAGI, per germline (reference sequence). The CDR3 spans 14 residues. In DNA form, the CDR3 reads TGTGCCAGCGAGCCCTCCGGGGGAACCTACGAGCAGTACTTC. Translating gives CASEPSGGTYEQYF.

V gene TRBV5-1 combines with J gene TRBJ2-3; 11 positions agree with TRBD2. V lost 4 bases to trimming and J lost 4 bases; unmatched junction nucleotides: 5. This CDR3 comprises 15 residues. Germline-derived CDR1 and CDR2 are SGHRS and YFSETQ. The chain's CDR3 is CASSDGLAGADTQYF. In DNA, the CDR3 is TGCGCCAGCAGCGACGGACTAGCGGGTGCAGATACGCAGTATTTT.

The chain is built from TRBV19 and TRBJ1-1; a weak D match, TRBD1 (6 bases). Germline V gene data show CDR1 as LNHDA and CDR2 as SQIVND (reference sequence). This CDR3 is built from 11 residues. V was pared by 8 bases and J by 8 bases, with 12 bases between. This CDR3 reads CASGTGTEAFF. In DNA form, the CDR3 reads TGTGCCAGTGGTACCGGGACAGAAGCTTTCTTT.